This T cell receptor beta chain appears in the sequencing data of a study of blood T cells in healthy people across ages. General study findings and limits: Across the age range, TCR beta diversity per million T cells fell in a roughly linear way. Higher diversity, along with more naive CD4+ cells, distinguished long-lived donors from aged donors.

A remark on this clonotype: Its antigen is as yet unknown.

A second PCR of roughly 7 to 11 cycles used a sample-barcoded 5' primer and a J-beta primer mix. Through a template-switch adaptor with 12 random nucleotides, each cDNA molecule received a tag. TCRdb itself ran the 5' RACE reads through MiXCR, one entry per CDR3 protein. Found here are over a million distinct CDR3 sequences, 40% to 45% of them singletons; the top ten hold 4%. V was shortened by 3 bases and J by 3 bases, with 14 bases between the two germline ends. The CDR3 is 15 amino acids. Germline CDR1 reads PRHDT; CDR2 reads FYEKMQ (reference sequence). This clonotype was sampled from a woman aged 18 to 35 in good health. The chain links TRBV13 to TRBJ1-2; D remains ambiguous. The sample was blood. The CDR3 coding sequence is TGTGCCAGCAGCTTTCCGCGCGCCGGGGACTATGGCTACACCTTC. Its protein is CASSFPRAGDYGYTF.